This entry describes one TCR beta chain. These data are taken from a study of cytomegalovirus exposure and HLA in healthy donors. Data came from immunoSEQ multiplex PCR; TCRdb stores just in-frame clones and leaves some out. Here the sample spans some 250,000 clones, around 90% being singletons. Trimming cost V 2 bases and J 2 bases; bases outside gene matches: 2. Germline CDR1 SEHNR, CDR2 FQNEAQ (reference sequence). The CDR3 has 14 residues. The sample comprised PBMCs. The rearrangement links TRBV7-9 to TRBJ2-7; the match to TRBD1 covers 8 bases. The TCR comes from a woman in her late teens or twenties in good health and CMV-seronegative. CDR3 residues: CASSLQGATYEQYF. The CDR3 DNA reads TGTGCCAGCAGCTTACAGGGGGCAACCTACGAGCAGTACTTC.